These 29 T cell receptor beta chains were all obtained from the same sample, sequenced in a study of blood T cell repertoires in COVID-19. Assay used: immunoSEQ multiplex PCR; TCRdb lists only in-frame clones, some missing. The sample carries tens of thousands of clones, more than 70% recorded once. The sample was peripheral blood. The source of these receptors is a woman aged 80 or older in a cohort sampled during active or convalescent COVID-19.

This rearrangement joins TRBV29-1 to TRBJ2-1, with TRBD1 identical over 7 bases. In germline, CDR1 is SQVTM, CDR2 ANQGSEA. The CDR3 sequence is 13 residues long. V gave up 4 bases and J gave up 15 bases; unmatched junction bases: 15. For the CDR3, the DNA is TGCAGCGTTGTGGCAGGGGGATTCCGTCGGTGGTTCTTC. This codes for CSVVAGGFRRWFF.

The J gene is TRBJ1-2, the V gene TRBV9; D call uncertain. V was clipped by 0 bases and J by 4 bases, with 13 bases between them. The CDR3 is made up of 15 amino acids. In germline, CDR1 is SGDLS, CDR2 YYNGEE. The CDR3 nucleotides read TGTGCCAGCAGCGTAGGGTCTGGGCGGGCCTATGGCTACACCTTC. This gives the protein CASSVGSGRAYGYTF.

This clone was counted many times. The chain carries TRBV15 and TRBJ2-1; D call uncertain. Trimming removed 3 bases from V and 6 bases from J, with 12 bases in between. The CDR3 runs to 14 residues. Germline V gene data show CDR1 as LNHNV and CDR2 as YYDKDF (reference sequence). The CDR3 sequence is CATSSQALGNEQFF. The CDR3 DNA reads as TGTGCCACCAGCAGTCAGGCCCTGGGCAATGAGCAGTTCTTC.

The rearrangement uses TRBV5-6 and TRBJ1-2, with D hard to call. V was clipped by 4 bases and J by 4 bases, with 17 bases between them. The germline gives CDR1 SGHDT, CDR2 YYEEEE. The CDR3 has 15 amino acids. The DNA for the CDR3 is TGTGCCAGCAGCCCCCTGCTCCCCGGGGTCTATGGCTACACCTTC. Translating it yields CASSPLLPGVYGYTF. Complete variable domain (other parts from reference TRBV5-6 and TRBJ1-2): DAGVTQSPTHLIKTRGQQVTLRCSPKSGHDTVSWYQQALGQGPQFIFQYYEEEERQRGNFPDRFSGHQFPNYSSELNVNALLLGDSALYLCASSPLLPGVYGYTFGSGTRLTVV.

DNA for the CDR3: TGTGCCAGTAGTATAGAAAGACAGGGCCTGCGCAATCAGCCCCAGCATTTT. This codes for CASSIERQGLRNQPQHF. This chain links TRBV19 with TRBJ1-5; 7 bases are shared with TRBD1. The CDR3 consists of 17 residues. CDR1 and CDR2 (germline): LNHDA, SQIVND (reference sequence). The ends lost 0 bases at V and 2 bases at J; junction bases unmatched: 7. The entire variable domain, with the rest obtained from reference TRBV19 and TRBJ1-5, is as follows: DGGITQSPKYLFRKEGQNVTLSCEQNLNHDAMYWYRQDPGQGLRLIYYSQIVNDFQKGDIAEGYSVSREKKESFPLTVTSAQKNPTAFYLCASSIERQGLRNQPQHFGDGTRLSIL.

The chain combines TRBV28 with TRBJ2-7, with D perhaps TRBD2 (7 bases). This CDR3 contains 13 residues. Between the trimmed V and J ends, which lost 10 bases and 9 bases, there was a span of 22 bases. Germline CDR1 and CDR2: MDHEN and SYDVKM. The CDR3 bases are TGTGCCACTCAGACGGGGGGCAATACACGGCAGTACTTC. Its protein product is CATQTGGNTRQYF.

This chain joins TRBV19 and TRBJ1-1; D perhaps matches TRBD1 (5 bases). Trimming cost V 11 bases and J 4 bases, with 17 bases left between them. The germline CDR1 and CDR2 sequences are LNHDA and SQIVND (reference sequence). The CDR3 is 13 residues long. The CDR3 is CASHPGMGTEAFF. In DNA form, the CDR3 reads TGTGCCTCCCACCCAGGGATGGGCACTGAAGCTTTCTTT.

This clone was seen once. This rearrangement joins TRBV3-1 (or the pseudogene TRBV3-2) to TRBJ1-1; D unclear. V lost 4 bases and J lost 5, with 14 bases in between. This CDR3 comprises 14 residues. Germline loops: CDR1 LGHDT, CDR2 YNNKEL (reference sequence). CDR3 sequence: CASSLSHRETEAFF. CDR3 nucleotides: TGTGCCAGCAGCCTTAGTCACCGAGAGACTGAAGCTTTCTTT.

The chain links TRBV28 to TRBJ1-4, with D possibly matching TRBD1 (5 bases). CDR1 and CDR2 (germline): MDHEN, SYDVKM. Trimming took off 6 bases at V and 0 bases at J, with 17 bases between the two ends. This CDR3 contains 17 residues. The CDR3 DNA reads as TGTGCCAGCAGATTAGGCGTGGGGCTCGCAACTAATGAAAAACTGTTTTTT. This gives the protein CASRLGVGLATNEKLFF. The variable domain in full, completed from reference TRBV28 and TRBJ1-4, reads DVKVTQSSRYLVKRTGEKVFLECVQDMDHENMFWYRQDPGLGLRLIYFSYDVKMKEKGDIPEGYSVSREKKERFSLILESASTNQTSMYLCASRLGVGLATNEKLFFGSGTQLSVL.

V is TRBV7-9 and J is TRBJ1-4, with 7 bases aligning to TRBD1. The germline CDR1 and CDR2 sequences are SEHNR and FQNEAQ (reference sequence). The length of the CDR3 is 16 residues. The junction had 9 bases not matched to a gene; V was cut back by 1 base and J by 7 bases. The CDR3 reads CASSLGLTGFGEKLFF. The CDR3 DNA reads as TGTGCCAGCAGCTTAGGGCTGACAGGGTTTGGTGAAAAACTGTTTTTT. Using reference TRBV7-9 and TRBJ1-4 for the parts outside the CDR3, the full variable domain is DTGVSQNPRHKITKRGQNVTFRCDPISEHNRLYWYRQTLGQGPEFLTYFQNEAQLEKSRLLSDRFSAERPKGSFSTLEIQRTEQGDSAMYLCASSLGLTGFGEKLFFGSGTQLSVL.

For the CDR3, the DNA is TGTGCCAGCAGCCGAGGACAGACGAACACTGAAGCTTTCTTT. Encoded protein: CASSRGQTNTEAFF. The chain is built from TRBV11-3 and TRBJ1-1, with D perhaps TRBD1 (6 bases). Trimming removed 5 bases from V and 1 base from J, with 11 bases in between. The germline V gene encodes CDR1 SGHNT and CDR2 YENEEA. This CDR3 contains 14 residues.

The CDR3 spells CASSNPIGGGSTDTQYF. In DNA, the CDR3 is TGCGCCAGCAGCAACCCTATAGGGGGAGGGAGCACAGATACGCAGTATTTT. The rearrangement links TRBV5-1 to TRBJ2-3, with a weak D call TRBD2 (7 bases). CDR1 SGHRS and CDR2 YFSETQ come from the germline V gene. V lost 4 bases to trimming and J lost 0 bases, with 18 bases between them. This CDR3 spans 17 amino acids.

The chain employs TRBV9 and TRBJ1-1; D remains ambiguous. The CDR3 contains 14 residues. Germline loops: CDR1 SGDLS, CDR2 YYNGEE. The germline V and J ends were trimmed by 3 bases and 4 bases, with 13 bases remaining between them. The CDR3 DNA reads TGTGCCAGCAGCGGAGAGGGATGGGGCACTGAAGCTTTCTTT. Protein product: CASSGEGWGTEAFF. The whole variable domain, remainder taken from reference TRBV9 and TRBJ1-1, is DSGVTQTPKHLITATGQRVTLRCSPRSGDLSVYWYQQSLDQGLQFLIQYYNGEERAKGNILERFSAQQFPDLHSELNLSSLELGDSALYFCASSGEGWGTEAFFGQGTRLTVV.

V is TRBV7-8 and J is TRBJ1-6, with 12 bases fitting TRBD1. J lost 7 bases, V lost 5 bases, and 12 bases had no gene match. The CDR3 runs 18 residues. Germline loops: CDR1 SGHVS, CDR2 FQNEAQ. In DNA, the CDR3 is TGTGCCAGCAGCAGACCTGCCGGGACAGGGGGCTACAATTCACCCCTCCACTTT. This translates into CASSRPAGTGGYNSPLHF. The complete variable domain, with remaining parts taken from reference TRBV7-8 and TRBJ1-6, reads GAGVSQSPRYKVAKRGQDVALRCDPISGHVSLFWYQQALGQGPEFLTYFQNEAQLDKSGLPSDRFFAERPEGSVSTLKIQRTQQEDSAVYLCASSRPAGTGGYNSPLHFGNGTRLTVT.

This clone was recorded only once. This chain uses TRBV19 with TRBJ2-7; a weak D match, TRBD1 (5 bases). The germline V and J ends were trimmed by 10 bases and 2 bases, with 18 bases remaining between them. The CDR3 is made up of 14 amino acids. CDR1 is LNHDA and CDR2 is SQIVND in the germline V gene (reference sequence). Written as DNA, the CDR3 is TGTGCCACCTTGGGGCAGGGTCCCACCTACGAGCAGTACTTC. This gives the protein CATLGQGPTYEQYF.

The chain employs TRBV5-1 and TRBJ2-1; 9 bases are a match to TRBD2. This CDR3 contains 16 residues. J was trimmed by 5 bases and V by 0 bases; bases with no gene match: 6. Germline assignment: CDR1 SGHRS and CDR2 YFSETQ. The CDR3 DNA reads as TGCGCCAGCAGCTTGGACCTAGCGGGATATAACAATGAGCAGTTCTTC. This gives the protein CASSLDLAGYNNEQFF.

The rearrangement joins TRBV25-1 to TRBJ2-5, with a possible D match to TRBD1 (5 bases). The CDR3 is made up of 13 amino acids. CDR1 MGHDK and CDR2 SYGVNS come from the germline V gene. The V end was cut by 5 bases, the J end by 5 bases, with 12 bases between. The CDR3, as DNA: TGTGCCAGCAGTCTCTCTGGGGCGGAGACCCAGTACTTC. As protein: CASSLSGAETQYF.

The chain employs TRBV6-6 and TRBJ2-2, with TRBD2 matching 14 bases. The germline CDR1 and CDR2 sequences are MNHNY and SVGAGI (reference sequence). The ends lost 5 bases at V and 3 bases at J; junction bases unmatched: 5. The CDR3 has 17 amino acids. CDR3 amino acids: CASSRTSGRSYTGELFF. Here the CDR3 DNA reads TGTGCCAGCAGTCGGACTAGCGGGAGGTCGTACACCGGGGAGCTGTTTTTT.

This CDR3 reads CASRHDRVWYEQYF. The CDR3 DNA sequence: TGTGCCAGCAGACACGACAGGGTTTGGTACGAGCAGTACTTC. The chain has TRBV6-6 and TRBJ2-7, with 7 bases identical to TRBD1. CDR3 length: 14 residues. V lost 6 bases, J lost 4 bases, and 9 bases stayed unmatched. CDR1 is MNHNY, CDR2 SVGAGI, per germline (reference sequence).

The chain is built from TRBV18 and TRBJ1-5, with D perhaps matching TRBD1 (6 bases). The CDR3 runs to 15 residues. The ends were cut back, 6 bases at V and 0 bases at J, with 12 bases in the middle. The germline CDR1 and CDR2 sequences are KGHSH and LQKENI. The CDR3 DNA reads TGTGCCAGCTCGTACCAGGGGAGTAGCAATCAGCCCCAGCATTTT. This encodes CASSYQGSSNQPQHF.

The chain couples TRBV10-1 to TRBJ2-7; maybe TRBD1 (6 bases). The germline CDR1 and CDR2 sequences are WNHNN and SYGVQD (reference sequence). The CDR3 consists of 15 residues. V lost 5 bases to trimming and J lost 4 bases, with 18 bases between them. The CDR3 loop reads CASSFSTGGGYEQYF. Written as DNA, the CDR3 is TGCGCCAGCAGTTTCTCGACAGGCGGTGGATACGAGCAGTACTTC.

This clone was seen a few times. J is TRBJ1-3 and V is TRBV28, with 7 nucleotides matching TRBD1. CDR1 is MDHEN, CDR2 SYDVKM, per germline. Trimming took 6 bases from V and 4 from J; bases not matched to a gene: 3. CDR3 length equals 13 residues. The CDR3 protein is CASRNRGGNTIYF. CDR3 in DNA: TGTGCCAGCAGAAACAGGGGAGGAAACACCATATATTTT.

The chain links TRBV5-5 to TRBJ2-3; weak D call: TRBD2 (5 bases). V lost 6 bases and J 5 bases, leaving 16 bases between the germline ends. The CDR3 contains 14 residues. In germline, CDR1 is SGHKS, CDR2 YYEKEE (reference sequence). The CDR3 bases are TGTGCCAGCAACGCTGGTTGGGCGGGAGATACGCAGTATTTT. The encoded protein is CASNAGWAGDTQYF.

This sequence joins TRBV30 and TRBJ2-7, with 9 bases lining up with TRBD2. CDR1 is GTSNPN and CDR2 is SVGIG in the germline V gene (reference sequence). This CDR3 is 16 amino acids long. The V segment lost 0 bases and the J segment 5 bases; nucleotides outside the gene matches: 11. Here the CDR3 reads CAWSVPKAGGLNEQYF. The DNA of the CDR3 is TGTGCCTGGAGTGTACCGAAAGCGGGAGGTCTCAACGAGCAGTACTTC.

CDR3 sequence reads: CSVLLFAAHNEQFF. DNA of the CDR3: TGCAGCGTTTTGTTATTTGCGGCTCACAATGAGCAGTTCTTC. J is TRBJ2-1 and V is TRBV29-1; no reliable D call. V lost 5 bases, J lost 5 bases, and 16 bases lay in between. This CDR3 has 14 residues. The germline CDR1 and CDR2 sequences are SQVTM and ANQGSEA.

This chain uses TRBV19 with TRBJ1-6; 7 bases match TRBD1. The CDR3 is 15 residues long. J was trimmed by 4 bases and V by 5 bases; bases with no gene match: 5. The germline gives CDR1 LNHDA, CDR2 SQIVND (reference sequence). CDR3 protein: CASSPRDSYNSPLHF. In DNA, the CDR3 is TGTGCCAGTAGTCCCCGGGACAGTTATAATTCACCCCTCCACTTT.

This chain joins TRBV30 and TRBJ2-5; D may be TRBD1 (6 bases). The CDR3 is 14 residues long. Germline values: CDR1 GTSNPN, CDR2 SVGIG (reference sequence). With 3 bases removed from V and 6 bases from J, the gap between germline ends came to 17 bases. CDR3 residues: CAWSHPTGRKTQYF. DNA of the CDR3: TGTGCCTGGAGCCACCCTACAGGGAGAAAGACCCAGTACTTC.

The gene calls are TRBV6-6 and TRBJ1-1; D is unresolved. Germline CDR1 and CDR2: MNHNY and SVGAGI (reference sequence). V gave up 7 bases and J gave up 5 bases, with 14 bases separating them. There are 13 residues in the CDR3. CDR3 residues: CASNRPPGTEAFF. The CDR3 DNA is TGTGCCAGCAATCGTCCCCCGGGTACTGAAGCTTTCTTT.

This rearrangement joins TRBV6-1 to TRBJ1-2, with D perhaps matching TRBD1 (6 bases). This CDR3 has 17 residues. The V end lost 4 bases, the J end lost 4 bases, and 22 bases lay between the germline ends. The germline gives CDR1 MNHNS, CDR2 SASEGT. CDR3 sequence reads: CASSGAAGQHFAYGYTF. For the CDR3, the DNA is TGTGCCAGCAGTGGCGCCGCTGGACAGCATTTTGCCTATGGCTACACCTTC.